This T cell receptor beta chain was captured by sequencing in a study of PD-1 blockade in classical Hodgkin lymphoma. For this clone: The antigen is undetermined.

Documented time point: cycle 4 day 1 (C4D1), after 6 weeks of nivolumab. Each and every patient relapsed after autologous stem cell transplantation, and patients got differing brentuximab vedotin exposure. General study points: For complete responders, baseline diversity was comparable to that of newly diagnosed patients. Exclusion was the outcome for patients who began nivolumab under 1 year after ASCT. The drivers behind the repertoire differences, possibly disease activity or prior therapy, remain undefined. At C4D1, TCR diversity had climbed significantly for CD4+ cells, though not for CD8+ cells.

This CDR3 is built from 19 residues. Trimming cost V 3 bases and J 6 bases, with 26 bases left between them. The V gene's germline CDR1 is MNHNS and CDR2 SASEGT. Libraries were prepared by immunoSEQ multiplex PCR; TCRdb keeps only in-frame clonotypes and omits some of them. The sample lists more than 95,000 clones, roughly nine tenths occurring once. Specimen: peripheral blood mononuclear cells (PBMCs), collected before the fourth cycle of nivolumab. The rearrangement uses TRBV6-1 and TRBJ1-4; D remains unclear. The receptor's source is a human donor with classical Hodgkin lymphoma. In DNA form, the CDR3 reads TGTGCCAGCAGTGACCCCGAGGACGAGGCCCTCCGGAGCGATGAAAAACTGTTTTTT. Its protein product is CASSDPEDEALRSDEKLFF.